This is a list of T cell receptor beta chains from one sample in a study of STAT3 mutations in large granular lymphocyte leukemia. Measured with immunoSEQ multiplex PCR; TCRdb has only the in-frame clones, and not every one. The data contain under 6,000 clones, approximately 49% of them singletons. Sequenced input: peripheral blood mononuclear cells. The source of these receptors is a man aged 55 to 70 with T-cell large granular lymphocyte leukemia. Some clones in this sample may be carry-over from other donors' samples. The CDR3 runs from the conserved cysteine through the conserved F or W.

CASSRSTGELFF TRBV7-9
CAWSPGDTQYF TRBV30
CASSDGVAANTIYF TRBV6-1
CASSNRPTARRNQPQHF TRBV5-6
CASSRGLAGAREQYF TRBV5-1
CASSQGNQPQHF TRBV6-6
CASGPPNEKLFF TRBV25-1
CASSQEAGLGTEAFF TRBV4-3
CASSTRDRSTEAFF TRBV5-1
CASSYRTSGGRNTQYF TRBV14
CASSYGGSGNTIYF TRBV6-5
CASLEAGANVLTF TRBV5-1
CAWSLQVHEQYF TRBV30
CASKPGLAYNEQFF TRBV6-5
CASSIGTESDTQYF TRBV5-1
CSVEETSGDGYTF TRBV29-1
CASSLIGGQEQFF TRBV5-4
CASSWTSGNQETQYF TRBV5-1
CASGTSGTIPYEQYF TRBV2
CASSSAYEQYF TRBV5-1
CAWSQGDYQIRDTQYF TRBV30
CAWMINSGANVLTF TRBV30
CASSLYGTGESEAFF TRBV5-6
CASSQDLAGRTYEQYF TRBV4-1
CASSVTRGDNSPLHF TRBV9
CASSSSGGTDTQYF TRBV5-4
CASSLEGLPSDEQYF TRBV5-1
CASSGGLAGNEQFF TRBV13
CASKKQGAGGYGYTF TRBV14
CASSFGTEAFF TRBV6-6
CASSPPWGGDTQYF TRBV25-1
CASSLAREGGYTF TRBV5-6